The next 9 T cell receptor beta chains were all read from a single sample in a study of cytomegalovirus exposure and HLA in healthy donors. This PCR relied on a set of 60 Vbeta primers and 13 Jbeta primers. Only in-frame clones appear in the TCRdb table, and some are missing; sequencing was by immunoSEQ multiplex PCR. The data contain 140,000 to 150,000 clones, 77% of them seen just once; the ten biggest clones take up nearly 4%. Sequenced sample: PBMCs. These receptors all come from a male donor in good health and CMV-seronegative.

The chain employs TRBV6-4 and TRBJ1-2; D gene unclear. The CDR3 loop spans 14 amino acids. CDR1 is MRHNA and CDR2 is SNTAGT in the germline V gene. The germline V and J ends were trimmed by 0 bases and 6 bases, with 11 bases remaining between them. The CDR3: CASSDSVGSDGYTF. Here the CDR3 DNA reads TGTGCCAGCAGTGACTCGGTGGGCTCAGATGGCTACACCTTC.

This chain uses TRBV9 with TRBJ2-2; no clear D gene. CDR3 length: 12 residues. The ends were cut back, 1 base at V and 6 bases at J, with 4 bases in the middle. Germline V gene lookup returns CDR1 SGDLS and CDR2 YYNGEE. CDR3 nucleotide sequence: TGTGCCAGCAGCGTAACGGCCGGGGAGCTGTTTTTT. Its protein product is CASSVTAGELFF.

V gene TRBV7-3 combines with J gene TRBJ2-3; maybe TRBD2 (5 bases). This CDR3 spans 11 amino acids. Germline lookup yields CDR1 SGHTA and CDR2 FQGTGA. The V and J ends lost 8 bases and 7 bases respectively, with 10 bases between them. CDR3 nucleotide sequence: TGTGCCAGCGGCCACGGGAATACGCAGTATTTT. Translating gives CASGHGNTQYF.

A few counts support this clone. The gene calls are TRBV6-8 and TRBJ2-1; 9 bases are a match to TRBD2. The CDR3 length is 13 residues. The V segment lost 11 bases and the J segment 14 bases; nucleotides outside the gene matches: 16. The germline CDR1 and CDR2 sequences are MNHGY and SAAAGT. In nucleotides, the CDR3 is TGTGCCGGAGCAGGACTAGCGCACCCGGAGGAGTTCTTC. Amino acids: CAGAGLAHPEEFF.

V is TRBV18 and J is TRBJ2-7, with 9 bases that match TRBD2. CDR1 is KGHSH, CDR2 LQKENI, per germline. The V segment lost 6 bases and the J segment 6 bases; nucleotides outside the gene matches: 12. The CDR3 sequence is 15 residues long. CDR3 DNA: TGTGCCAGCTCGACGGCGGGAGGGCCCCAGAGCGAGCAGTACTTC. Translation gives CASSTAGGPQSEQYF. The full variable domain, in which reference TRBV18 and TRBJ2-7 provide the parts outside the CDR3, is NAGVMQNPRHLVRRRGQEARLRCSPMKGHSHVYWYRQLPEEGLKFMVYLQKENIIDESGMPKERFSAEFPKEGPSILRIQQVVRGDSAAYFCASSTAGGPQSEQYFGPGTRLTVT.

DNA for the CDR3: TGTGCCACCAGCAGAGCTTACAGCCAGTATGGCTACACCTTC. Translated, it gives CATSRAYSQYGYTF. The V and J genes are TRBV15 and TRBJ1-2; D call uncertain. The CDR3 contains 14 residues. V shed 1 base and J shed 5 bases, with 11 bases lying between them. Germline V lookup: CDR1 LNHNV, CDR2 YYDKDF (reference sequence). The entire variable domain, with the rest obtained from reference TRBV15 and TRBJ1-2, is as follows: DAMVIQNPRYQVTQFGKPVTLSCSQTLNHNVMYWYQQKSSQAPKLLFHYYDKDFNNEADTPDNFQSRRPNTSFCFLDIRSPGLGDTAMYLCATSRAYSQYGYTFGSGTRLTVV.

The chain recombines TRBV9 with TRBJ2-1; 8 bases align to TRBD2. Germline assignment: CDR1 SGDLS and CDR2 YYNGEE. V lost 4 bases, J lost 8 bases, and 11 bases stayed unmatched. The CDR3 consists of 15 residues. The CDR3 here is CASSLSGGAFHEQFF. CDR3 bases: TGTGCCAGCAGCCTATCGGGGGGGGCCTTTCATGAGCAGTTCTTC.

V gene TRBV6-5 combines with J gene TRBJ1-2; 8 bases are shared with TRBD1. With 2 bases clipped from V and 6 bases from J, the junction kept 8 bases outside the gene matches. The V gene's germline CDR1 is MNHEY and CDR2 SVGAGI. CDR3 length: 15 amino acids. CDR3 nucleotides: TGTGCCAGCAGTTACAAAGGGCAGGGGGCGCATGGCTACACCTTC. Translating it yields CASSYKGQGAHGYTF.

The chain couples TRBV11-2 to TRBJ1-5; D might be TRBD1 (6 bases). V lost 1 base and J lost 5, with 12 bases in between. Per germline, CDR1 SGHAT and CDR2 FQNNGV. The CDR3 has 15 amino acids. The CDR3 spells CASSLGRTAYQPQHF. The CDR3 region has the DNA TGTGCCAGCAGCTTAGGACGGACAGCGTATCAGCCCCAGCATTTT.